This passage covers 8 T cell receptor beta chains from one sample sequenced in a study of T cell responses to AZD1222 COVID-19 vaccine (TCRdb year 2021). The time point label for this specimen denotes: baseline before first vaccination. Library construction relied on the immunoSEQ multiplex PCR assay. TCRdb obtained this table from immuneACCESS and retained in-frame rearrangements with V and J assigned. These tables miss some clones; where compared with another copy, unresolved V genes account for less than half of the shortfall, and the remainder is unexplained. In this sample the table shows about 180,000 clones, around nine tenths of which occur a single time. The top ten hold over 6% of the sample. Here the sequenced sample was peripheral blood, taken on day 0 of AZD1222 vaccination. The origin of the receptors is an adult in good health.

The chain joins TRBV5-1 to TRBJ1-1; no reliable D call. Germline V CDR1 and CDR2: SGHRS, YFSETQ. This CDR3 spans 13 amino acids. V dropped 5 bases and J dropped 0 bases, with 8 bases sitting between them. The CDR3 region is CASRLEVNTEAFF. For the CDR3, the DNA is TGCGCCAGCAGATTAGAAGTGAACACTGAAGCTTTCTTT. Full variable domain (rest looked up from reference TRBV5-1 and TRBJ1-1): KAGVTQTPRYLIKTRGQQVTLSCSPISGHRSVSWYQQTPGQGLQFLFEYFSETQRNKGNFPGRFSGRQFSNSRSEMNVSTLELGDSALYLCASRLEVNTEAFFGQGTRLTVV.

The V gene is TRBV9, the J gene TRBJ1-1, with D perhaps TRBD1 (5 bases). Trimming left V 0 bases short and J 12 bases short, with 15 bases between. CDR1 is SGDLS and CDR2 is YYNGEE in the germline V gene. The CDR3 runs to 13 residues. CDR3 nucleotide sequence: TGTGCCAGCAGCGTAGAACCAGGGTATAGCTCTTTCTTT. Its protein product is CASSVEPGYSSFF.

CDR3 residues: CASSSLTLTGEGTYNEQFF. CDR3 in DNA: TGTGCCAGCAGTTCCCTGACCCTGACAGGGGAGGGGACCTACAATGAGCAGTTCTTC. The chain combines TRBV27 with TRBJ2-1, with D possibly being TRBD1 (8 bases). V lost 4 bases, J lost 2 bases, and 24 bases lay in between. This CDR3 is built from 19 residues. Per the germline V gene, CDR1 is MNHEY and CDR2 is SMNVEV (reference sequence).

CDR3 sequence: CASSQDQGTGELFF. CDR3 nucleotides: TGCGCCAGCAGCCAAGACCAGGGAACCGGGGAGCTGTTTTTT. V gene TRBV4-3 combines with J gene TRBJ2-2, with D possibly TRBD1 on 5 matching bases. Trimming removed 0 bases from V and 5 bases from J, with 7 bases in between. This CDR3 has 14 residues. Germline assignment: CDR1 LGHNA and CDR2 YSLEER.

CDR3 in DNA: TGTGCCAGCTCACCAATAGAGAAACAAGAGACCCAGTACTTC. Protein: CASSPIEKQETQYF. The rearrangement links TRBV18 to TRBJ2-5; D unclear. Trimming took off 2 bases at V and 2 bases at J, with 9 bases between the two ends. Germline V gene data show CDR1 as KGHSH and CDR2 as LQKENI. The CDR3 runs to 14 residues.

This chain uses TRBV9 with TRBJ2-1; TRBD2 agrees at 7 bases. V lost 5 bases, J lost 0 bases, and 14 bases stayed unmatched. Per the germline V gene, CDR1 is SGDLS and CDR2 is YYNGEE. The CDR3 totals 18 residues. The chain's CDR3 is CASSLGSRRGISYNEQFF. CDR3 DNA sequence: TGTGCCAGCAGTCTAGGGTCTCGGCGGGGGATCTCCTACAATGAGCAGTTCTTC. The full variable domain, rest sourced from reference TRBV9 and TRBJ2-1, is DSGVTQTPKHLITATGQRVTLRCSPRSGDLSVYWYQQSLDQGLQFLIQYYNGEERAKGNILERFSAQQFPDLHSELNLSSLELGDSALYFCASSLGSRRGISYNEQFFGPGTRLTVL.

The genes are TRBV12-3 or TRBV12-4 and TRBJ1-1; D remains ambiguous. The CDR3 runs 11 residues. V lost 7 bases and J 11 bases, leaving 14 bases between the germline ends. CDR3 amino acids: CASMTPGIAFF. For the CDR3, the DNA is TGTGCCAGCATGACCCCGGGCATTGCTTTCTTT.

V and J are TRBV12-3 or TRBV12-4 and TRBJ2-3; D gene ambiguous. V was cut by 1 base and J by 4 bases, with 6 bases left in between. The CDR3 length is 13 residues. Written as DNA, the CDR3 is TGTGCCAGCAGTTTAGGGGTTGCAGATACGCAGTATTTT. This encodes CASSLGVADTQYF.